This TCR beta chain is drawn from a study of blood T cell repertoires in COVID-19. About the research overall: Sites in the United States, Italy and Spain provided acute and convalescent COVID-19 samples. Sample material is recorded as cDNA or gDNA derived from T cells, B-cell-depleted T cells, or PBMCs.

The ends lost 3 bases at V and 0 bases at J; junction bases unmatched: 0. This CDR3 spans 14 amino acids. The V gene's germline CDR1 is LGHDT and CDR2 YNNKEL (reference sequence). In the source study's methods: Amplification of reference gene primers provided the estimated nucleated cell counts. Sequenced by immunoSEQ multiplex PCR; TCRdb stores in-frame clones only, minus some. The D gene and trimming were derived from the DNA, and the V and J assignments and clone size from that table. The sample carries about 51,000 clones, roughly 84% recorded once. This clonotype originated in a man older than 75 with active COVID-19. This rearrangement joins TRBV3-1 (or the pseudogene TRBV3-2) to TRBJ1-2; 8 bases are a match to TRBD1. Material: peripheral blood. Written as DNA, the CDR3 is TGTGCCAGCAGCCAGGACAGGGCTAACTATGGCTACACCTTC. This encodes CASSQDRANYGYTF.